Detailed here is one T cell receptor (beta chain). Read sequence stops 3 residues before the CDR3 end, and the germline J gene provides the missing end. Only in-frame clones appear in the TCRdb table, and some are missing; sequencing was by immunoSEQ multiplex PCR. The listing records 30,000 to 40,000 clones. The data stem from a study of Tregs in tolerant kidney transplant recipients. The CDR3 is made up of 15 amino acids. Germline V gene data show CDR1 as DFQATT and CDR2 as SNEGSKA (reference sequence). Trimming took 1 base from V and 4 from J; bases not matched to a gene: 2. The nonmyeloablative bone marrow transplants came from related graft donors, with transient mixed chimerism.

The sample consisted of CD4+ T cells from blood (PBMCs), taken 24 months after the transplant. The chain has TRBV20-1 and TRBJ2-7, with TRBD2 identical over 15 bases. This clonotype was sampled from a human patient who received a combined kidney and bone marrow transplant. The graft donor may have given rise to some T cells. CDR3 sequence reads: CSARGTSGREYEQYF. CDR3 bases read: TGCAGTGCTAGAGGGACTAGCGGGAGGGAGTACGAG.